These T cell receptor beta chains were read from a single sample in a study of identical twins. MiXCR, run by TCRdb on the 5' RACE reads, gives a single entry per CDR3 protein. Of 1.5 million to 2 million distinct CDR3 sequences in the sample, more than 30% were seen once. Sequencing was performed on cord blood. The source is a newborn girl in good health. CDR3s include the opening cysteine and the closing phenylalanine or tryptophan. D genes are given only for firm matches. Size values are once, few and many counts, or a class for expanded clones, and some rows have none.

J gene: TRBJ1-6; clone size: -; D gene: TRBD1; CDR3 length: 16; V gene: TRBV6-1; CDR3 DNA: TGTGCCAGCAGCCGATCACCGGACAGGAGGAATTCACCCCCCCACTTT; CDR3 protein: CASSRSPDRRNSPPHF
J gene: TRBJ2-2; clone size: -; D gene: -; CDR3 length: 16; V gene: TRBV24-1; CDR3 DNA: TGTGCCACCGGTGGCGGTGACTACCTGAACACCGGGGAGCTGTTTTTT; CDR3 protein: CATGGGDYLNTGELFF
J gene: TRBJ2-7; clone size: once; D gene: TRBD2; CDR3 length: 15; V gene: TRBV28; CDR3 DNA: TGTGCCAGCAGATCCAGCGGGAGGGCCTACAATGAGCAGTACTTC; CDR3 protein: CASRSSGRAYNEQYF
J gene: TRBJ2-5; clone size: -; D gene: -; CDR3 length: 15; V gene: TRBV5-1; CDR3 DNA: TGCGCCAGCAGCTTATCGCGAGGGTACCAAGAGACCCAGTACTTC; CDR3 protein: CASSLSRGYQETQYF
J gene: TRBJ2-5; clone size: -; D gene: -; CDR3 length: 14; V gene: TRBV12-3/TRBV12-4; CDR3 DNA: TGTGCCAGCAGCCGAACCAGGATCCAAGAGACCCAGTACTTC; CDR3 protein: CASSRTRIQETQYF
J gene: TRBJ2-4; clone size: few; D gene: -; CDR3 length: 17; V gene: TRBV4-1; CDR3 DNA: TGCGCCAGCAGCCAAGTCGGACGGGAGAAGGCCAAAAACATTCAGTACTTC; CDR3 protein: CASSQVGREKAKNIQYF
J gene: TRBJ2-5; clone size: -; D gene: -; CDR3 length: 12; V gene: TRBV12-3/TRBV12-4; CDR3 DNA: TGTGCCAGCAGTGCTAGCTGGAGTGAGCAGTACTTC; CDR3 protein: CASSASWSEQYF
J gene: TRBJ1-2; clone size: few; D gene: -; CDR3 length: 14; V gene: TRBV2; CDR3 DNA: TGTGCCAGCCCAACTGCAGCTTCTAACTATGGCTACACCTTC; CDR3 protein: CASPTAASNYGYTF
J gene: TRBJ1-2; clone size: many; D gene: TRBD1; CDR3 length: 17; V gene: TRBV10-3; CDR3 DNA: TGTGCCACCACCCGCGCAGGACAGGACTCAAGAAACTATGGCTACACCTTC; CDR3 protein: CATTRAGQDSRNYGYTF
J gene: TRBJ2-7; clone size: few; D gene: -; CDR3 length: 15; V gene: TRBV5-1; CDR3 DNA: TGCGCCAGCAGCTTGGAAAGGGGGTACACCTACGAGCAGTACTTC; CDR3 protein: CASSLERGYTYEQYF
J gene: TRBJ2-1; clone size: -; D gene: TRBD2; CDR3 length: 16; V gene: TRBV7-2; CDR3 DNA: TGTGCCAGCAGCTTAGTCTCCCTAGCGGGGGATGGTGAGCAGTTCTTC; CDR3 protein: CASSLVSLAGDGEQFF
J gene: TRBJ2-1; clone size: few; D gene: -; CDR3 length: 12; V gene: TRBV20-1; CDR3 DNA: TGCAGTGCTAGCGGCCGGCGCAATGAGCAGTTCTTC; CDR3 protein: CSASGRRNEQFF
J gene: TRBJ2-7; clone size: few; D gene: TRBD1; CDR3 length: 14; V gene: TRBV5-1; CDR3 DNA: TGCGCCAGCAGCTTGCCCCACGGACAGGACCGAATGTACTTC; CDR3 protein: CASSLPHGQDRMYF
J gene: TRBJ2-1; clone size: -; D gene: TRBD2; CDR3 length: 14; V gene: TRBV14; CDR3 DNA: TGTGCCAGCAGCATGGCTAGCGGGACCCATGAGCAGTTCTTC; CDR3 protein: CASSMASGTHEQFF
J gene: TRBJ1-2; clone size: -; D gene: -; CDR3 length: 15; V gene: TRBV5-1; CDR3 DNA: TGCGCCAGCAGCCCGGGACCGCAAACTAACTATGGCTACACCTTC; CDR3 protein: CASSPGPQTNYGYTF